The clone carrying this T cell receptor beta chain was seen a handful of times. As yet, its antigen is unknown. The length of the CDR3 is 16 residues. From germline, CDR1 is SGDLS and CDR2 YYNGEE. V lost 3 bases and J lost 2, with 18 bases in between. This sample is drawn from a study of CD8 T cells in ankylosing spondylitis. Study-wide results and limits: Disease-linked clones displayed a CD8+ phenotype and appeared relatively rarely in peripheral blood. Significant enrichment of disease-linked clones was reported in matched ankylosing spondylitis synovial fluid.

One entry per CDR3 protein, called by TCRdb with MiXCR from the 5' RACE reads. The sample holds about 140,000 distinct CDR3 sequences; 25% to 35% are singletons and the top ten take around 6%. This rearrangement joins TRBV9 to TRBJ2-7; either TRBD1 or TRBD2 may fit D (5 bases each). Sequencing input: synovial fluid, either unsorted or a sorted T cell fraction (not recorded which). This sequence was found in a male donor with ankylosing spondylitis. The CDR3 reads CASSGIGTDGPYEQYF. The CDR3 nucleotides read TGTGCCAGCAGCGGGATAGGGACGGATGGCCCCTACGAGCAGTACTTC.